This T cell receptor (beta chain) was documented in a study of spatial heterogeneity in lung cancer. Study background: The library had UMIs, and each TCR and UMI pair averaged more than ten raw reads. Study results and caveats: Counts that tracked tumor mutation counts were those of expanded intratumoral alpha and beta TCRs. There was tracking of ubiquitous and regional nonsynonymous mutations by the respective counts of ubiquitous and regional expanded TCRs.

This clonotype is labeled as medium-sized (0.01 to 0.1%). Its antigen remains unknown. Every TCR cDNA molecule carried a tag that served as a unique molecular identifier. TCRdb itself ran the 5' RACE reads through MiXCR, one entry per CDR3 protein. In the table there are roughly 1,500 distinct CDR3 sequences, almost 9% of which are singletons. As for time point: sample taken at primary tumor resection. From tumor, nontumor lung or frozen PBMC, whole RNA was taken unsorted for sequencing. CDR1 and CDR2 from the germline V gene are SGHRS and YFSETQ. CDR3 size: 13 residues. With 4 bases removed from V and 3 bases from J, the gap between germline ends came to 11 bases.

V is TRBV5-1 and J is TRBJ2-7; D could derive from TRBD1 or TRBD2 (5 bases each). The input for sequencing was lung tumor tissue, taken at surgery. The receptor comes from a male donor with early-stage non-small cell lung cancer. Here the CDR3 reads CASSTWGNYEQYF. In DNA form, the CDR3 reads TGCGCCAGCAGCACCTGGGGGAACTACGAGCAGTACTTC.